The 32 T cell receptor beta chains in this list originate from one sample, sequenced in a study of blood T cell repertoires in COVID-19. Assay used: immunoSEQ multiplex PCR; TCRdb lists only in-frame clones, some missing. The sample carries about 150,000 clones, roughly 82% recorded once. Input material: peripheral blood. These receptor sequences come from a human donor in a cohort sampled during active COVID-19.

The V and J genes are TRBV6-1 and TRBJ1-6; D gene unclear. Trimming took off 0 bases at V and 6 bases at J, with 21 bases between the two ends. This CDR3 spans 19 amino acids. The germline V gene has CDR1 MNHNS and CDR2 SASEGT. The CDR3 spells CASSEALLLQSLGNSPLHF. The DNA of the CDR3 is TGTGCCAGCAGTGAAGCGCTTCTTTTACAGAGCCTGGGTAATTCACCCCTCCACTTT.

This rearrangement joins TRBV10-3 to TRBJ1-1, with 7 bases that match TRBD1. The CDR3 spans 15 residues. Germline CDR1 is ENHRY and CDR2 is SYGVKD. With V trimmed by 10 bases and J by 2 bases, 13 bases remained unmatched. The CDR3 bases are TGTGCCACGTCATCCGGGACAGATTCCAACACTGAAGCTTTCTTT. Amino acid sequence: CATSSGTDSNTEAFF.

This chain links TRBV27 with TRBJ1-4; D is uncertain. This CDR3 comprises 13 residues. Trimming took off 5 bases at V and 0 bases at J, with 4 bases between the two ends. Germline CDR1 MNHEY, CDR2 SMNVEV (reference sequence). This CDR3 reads CASSGATNEKLFF. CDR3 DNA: TGTGCCAGCAGTGGAGCAACTAATGAAAAACTGTTTTTT.

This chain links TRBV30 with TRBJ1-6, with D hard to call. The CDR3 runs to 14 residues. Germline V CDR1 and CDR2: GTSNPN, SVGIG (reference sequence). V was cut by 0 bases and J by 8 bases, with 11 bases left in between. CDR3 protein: CAWSVNSRDSPLHF. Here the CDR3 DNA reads TGTGCCTGGAGTGTAAACAGTAGAGATTCACCCCTCCACTTT.

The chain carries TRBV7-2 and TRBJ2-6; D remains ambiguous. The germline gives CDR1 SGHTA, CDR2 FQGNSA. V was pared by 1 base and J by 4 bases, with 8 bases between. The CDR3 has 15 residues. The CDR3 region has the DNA TGTGCCAGCAGCTTAGTGACTTGGGGGGCCAACGTCCTGACTTTC. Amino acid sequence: CASSLVTWGANVLTF.

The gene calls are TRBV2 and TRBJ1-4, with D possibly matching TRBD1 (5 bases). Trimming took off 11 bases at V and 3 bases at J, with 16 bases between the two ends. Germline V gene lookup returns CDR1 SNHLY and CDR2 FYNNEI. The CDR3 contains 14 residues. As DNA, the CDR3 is TGTGCCGCCAGGGAGGGGATTTCTAATGAAAAACTGTTTTTT. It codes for CAAREGISNEKLFF.

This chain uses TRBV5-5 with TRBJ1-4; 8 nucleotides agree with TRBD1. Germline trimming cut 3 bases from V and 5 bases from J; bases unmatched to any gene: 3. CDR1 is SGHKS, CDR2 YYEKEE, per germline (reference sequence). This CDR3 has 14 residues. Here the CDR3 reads CASSYRDRNEKLFF. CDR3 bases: TGTGCCAGCAGCTACCGGGACAGGAATGAAAAACTGTTTTTT.

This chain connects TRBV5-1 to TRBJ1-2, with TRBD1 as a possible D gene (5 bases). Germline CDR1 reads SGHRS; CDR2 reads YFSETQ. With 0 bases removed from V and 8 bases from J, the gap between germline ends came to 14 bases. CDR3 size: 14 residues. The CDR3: CASSLGQNLGGYTF. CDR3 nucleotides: TGCGCCAGCAGCTTGGGACAGAATCTCGGAGGCTACACCTTC.

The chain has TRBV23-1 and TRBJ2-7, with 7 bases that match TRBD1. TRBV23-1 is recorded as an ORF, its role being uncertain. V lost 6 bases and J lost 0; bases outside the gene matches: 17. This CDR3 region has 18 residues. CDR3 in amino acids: CASSPPRGGPTYSYEQYV. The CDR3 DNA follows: TGCGCCAGCAGCCCCCCAAGAGGGGGCCCAACCTACTCCTACGAGCAGTACGTC.

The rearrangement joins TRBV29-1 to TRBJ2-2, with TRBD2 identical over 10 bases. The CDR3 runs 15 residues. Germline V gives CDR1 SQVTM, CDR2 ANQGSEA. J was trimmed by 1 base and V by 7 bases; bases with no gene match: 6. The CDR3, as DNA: TGCAGCGCCCAATCTAGCGGGAGGAACACCGGGGAGCTGTTTTTT. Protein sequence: CSAQSSGRNTGELFF.

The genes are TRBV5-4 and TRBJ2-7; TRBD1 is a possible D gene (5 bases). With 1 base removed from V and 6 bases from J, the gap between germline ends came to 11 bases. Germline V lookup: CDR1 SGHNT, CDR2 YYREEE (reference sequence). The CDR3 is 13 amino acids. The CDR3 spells CASSLRGSAEQYF. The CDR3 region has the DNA TGTGCCAGCAGCTTGAGGGGTTCGGCCGAGCAGTACTTC. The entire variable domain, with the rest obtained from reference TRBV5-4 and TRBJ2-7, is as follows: ETGVTQSPTHLIKTRGQQVTLRCSSQSGHNTVSWYQQALGQGPQFIFQYYREEENGRGNFPPRFSGLQFPNYSSELNVNALELDDSALYLCASSLRGSAEQYFGPGTRLTVT.

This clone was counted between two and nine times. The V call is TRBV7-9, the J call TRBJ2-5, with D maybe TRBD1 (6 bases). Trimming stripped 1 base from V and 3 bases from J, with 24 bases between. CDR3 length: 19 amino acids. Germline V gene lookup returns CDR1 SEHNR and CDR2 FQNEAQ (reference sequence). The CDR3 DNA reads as TGTGCCAGCAGCTTAGTGATGCGGACAGTAAGGGCCCAAAAAGAGACCCAGTACTTC. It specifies CASSLVMRTVRAQKETQYF.

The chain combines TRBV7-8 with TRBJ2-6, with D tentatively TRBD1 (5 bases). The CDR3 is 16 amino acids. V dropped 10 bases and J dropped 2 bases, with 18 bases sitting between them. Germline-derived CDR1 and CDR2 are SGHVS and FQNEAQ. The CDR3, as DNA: TGTGCCATAAAATGGGGCGCCCTCCCTGGGGCCAACGTCCTGACTTTC. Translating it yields CAIKWGALPGANVLTF.

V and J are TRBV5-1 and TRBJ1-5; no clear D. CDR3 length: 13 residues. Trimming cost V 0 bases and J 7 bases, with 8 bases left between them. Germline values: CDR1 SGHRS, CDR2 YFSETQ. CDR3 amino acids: CASSLGTGQPQHF. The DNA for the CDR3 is TGCGCCAGCAGCTTGGGTACGGGGCAGCCCCAGCATTTT.

CDR3 sequence reads: CASSQNRGRVTEKLFF. The CDR3 DNA reads as TGTGCCAGCAGTCAAAACAGGGGGCGCGTTACTGAAAAACTGTTTTTT. The V and J genes are TRBV28 and TRBJ1-4; TRBD1 matches 9 bases. CDR1 MDHEN and CDR2 SYDVKM come from the germline V gene. V lost 5 bases, J lost 7 bases, and 11 bases stayed unmatched. The length of the CDR3 is 16 residues.

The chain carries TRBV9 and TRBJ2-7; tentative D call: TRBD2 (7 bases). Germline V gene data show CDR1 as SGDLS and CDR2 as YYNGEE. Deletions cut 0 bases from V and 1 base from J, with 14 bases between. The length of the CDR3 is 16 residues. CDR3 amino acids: CASSVAARGPSYEQYF. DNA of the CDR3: TGTGCCAGCAGCGTAGCCGCGCGGGGGCCATCCTACGAGCAGTACTTC. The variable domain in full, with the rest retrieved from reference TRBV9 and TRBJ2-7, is DSGVTQTPKHLITATGQRVTLRCSPRSGDLSVYWYQQSLDQGLQFLIQYYNGEERAKGNILERFSAQQFPDLHSELNLSSLELGDSALYFCASSVAARGPSYEQYFGPGTRLTVT.

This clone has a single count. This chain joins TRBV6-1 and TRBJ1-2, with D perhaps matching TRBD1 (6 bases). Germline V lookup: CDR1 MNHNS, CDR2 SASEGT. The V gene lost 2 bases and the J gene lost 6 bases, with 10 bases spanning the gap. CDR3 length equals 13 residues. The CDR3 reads CASSETGRDGYTF. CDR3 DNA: TGTGCCAGCAGTGAAACAGGGCGCGATGGCTACACCTTC.

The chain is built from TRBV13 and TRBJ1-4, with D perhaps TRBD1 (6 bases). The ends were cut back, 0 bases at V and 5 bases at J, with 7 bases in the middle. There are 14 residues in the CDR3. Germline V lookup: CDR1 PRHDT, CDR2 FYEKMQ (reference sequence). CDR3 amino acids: CASSLGDRNEKLFF. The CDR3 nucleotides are TGTGCCAGCAGCTTAGGGGACAGAAATGAAAAACTGTTTTTT.

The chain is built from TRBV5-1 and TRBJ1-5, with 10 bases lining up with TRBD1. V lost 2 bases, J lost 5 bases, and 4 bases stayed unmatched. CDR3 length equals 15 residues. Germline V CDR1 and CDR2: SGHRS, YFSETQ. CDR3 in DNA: TGCGCCAGCAGCTTTGGGGGGACAGGGGATCAGCCCCAGCATTTT. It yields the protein CASSFGGTGDQPQHF. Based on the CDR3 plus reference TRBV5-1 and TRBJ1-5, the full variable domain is KAGVTQTPRYLIKTRGQQVTLSCSPISGHRSVSWYQQTPGQGLQFLFEYFSETQRNKGNFPGRFSGRQFSNSRSEMNVSTLELGDSALYLCASSFGGTGDQPQHFGDGTRLSIL.

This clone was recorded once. The CDR3 DNA is TGTGCCAGCAGCCCGACTAGCGGGGGGGCCGAAGAGACCCAGTACTTC. The encoded protein is CASSPTSGGAEETQYF. V gene TRBV3-1 (or the pseudogene TRBV3-2) combines with J gene TRBJ2-5, with TRBD2 matching 14 bases. After removal of 4 bases from V and 3 bases from J, the junction contained 4 bases not matched to a gene. The CDR3 is 16 amino acids. Germline-derived CDR1 and CDR2 are LGHDT and YNNKEL (reference sequence).

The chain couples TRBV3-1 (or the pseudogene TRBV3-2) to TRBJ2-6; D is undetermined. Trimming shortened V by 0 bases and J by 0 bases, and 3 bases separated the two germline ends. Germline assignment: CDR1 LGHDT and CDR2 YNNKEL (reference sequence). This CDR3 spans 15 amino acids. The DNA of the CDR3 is TGTGCCAGCAGCCAAGATATCTCTGGGGCCAACGTCCTGACTTTC. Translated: CASSQDISGANVLTF.

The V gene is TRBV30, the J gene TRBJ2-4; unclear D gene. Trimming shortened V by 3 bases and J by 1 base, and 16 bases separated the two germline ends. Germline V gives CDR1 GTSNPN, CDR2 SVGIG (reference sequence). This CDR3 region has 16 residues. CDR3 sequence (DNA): TGTGCCTGGAGCCTCCCGACCTCCGGGGCCAAAAACATTCAGTACTTC. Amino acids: CAWSLPTSGAKNIQYF. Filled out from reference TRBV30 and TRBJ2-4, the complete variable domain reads SQTIHQWPATLVQPVGSPLSLECTVEGTSNPNLYWYRQAAGRGLQLLFYSVGIGQISSEVPQNLSASRPQDRQFILSSKKLLLSDSGFYLCAWSLPTSGAKNIQYFGAGTRLSVL.

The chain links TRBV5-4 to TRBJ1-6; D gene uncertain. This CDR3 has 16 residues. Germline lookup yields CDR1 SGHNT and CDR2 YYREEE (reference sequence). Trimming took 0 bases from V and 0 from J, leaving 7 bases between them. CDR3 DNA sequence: TGTGCCAGCAGCTTGGGCGGGGTCTCCTATAATTCACCCCTCCACTTT. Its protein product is CASSLGGVSYNSPLHF.

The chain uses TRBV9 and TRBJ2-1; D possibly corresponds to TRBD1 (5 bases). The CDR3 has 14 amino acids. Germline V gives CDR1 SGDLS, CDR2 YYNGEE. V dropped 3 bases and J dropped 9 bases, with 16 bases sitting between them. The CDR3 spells CASSAASGYVEQFF. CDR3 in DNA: TGTGCCAGCAGCGCAGCATCAGGGTACGTTGAGCAGTTCTTC.

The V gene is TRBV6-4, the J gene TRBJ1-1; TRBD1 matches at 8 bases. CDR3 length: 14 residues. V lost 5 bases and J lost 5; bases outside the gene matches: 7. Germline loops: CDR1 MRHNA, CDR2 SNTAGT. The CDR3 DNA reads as TGTGCCAGCAGTCCCCAGGGGGCTGGGACTGAAGCTTTCTTT. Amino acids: CASSPQGAGTEAFF.

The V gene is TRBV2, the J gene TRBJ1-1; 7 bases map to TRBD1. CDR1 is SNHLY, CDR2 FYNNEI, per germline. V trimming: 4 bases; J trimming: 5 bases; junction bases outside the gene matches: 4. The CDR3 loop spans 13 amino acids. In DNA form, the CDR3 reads TGTGCCAGCAGTGCACAGGGGCGAACTGAAGCTTTCTTT. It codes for CASSAQGRTEAFF.

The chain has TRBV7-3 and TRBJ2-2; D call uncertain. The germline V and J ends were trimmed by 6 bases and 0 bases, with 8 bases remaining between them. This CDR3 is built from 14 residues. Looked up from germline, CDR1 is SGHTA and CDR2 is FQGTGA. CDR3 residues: CASRRDTNTGELFF. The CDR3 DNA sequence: TGTGCCAGCAGACGAGACACGAACACCGGGGAGCTGTTTTTT.

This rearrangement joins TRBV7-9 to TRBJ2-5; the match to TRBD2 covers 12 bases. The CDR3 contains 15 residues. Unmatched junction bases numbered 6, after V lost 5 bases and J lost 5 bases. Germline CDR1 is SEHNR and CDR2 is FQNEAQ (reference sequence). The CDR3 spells CASSHGLAGRETQYF. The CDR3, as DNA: TGTGCCAGCAGCCACGGACTAGCGGGGAGGGAGACCCAGTACTTC.

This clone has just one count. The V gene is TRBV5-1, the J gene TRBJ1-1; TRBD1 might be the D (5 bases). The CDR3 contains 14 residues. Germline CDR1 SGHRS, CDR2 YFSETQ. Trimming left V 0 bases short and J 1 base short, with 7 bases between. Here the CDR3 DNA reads TGCGCCAGCAGCTTGGGAAGGGGGAACACTGAAGCTTTCTTT. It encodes CASSLGRGNTEAFF.

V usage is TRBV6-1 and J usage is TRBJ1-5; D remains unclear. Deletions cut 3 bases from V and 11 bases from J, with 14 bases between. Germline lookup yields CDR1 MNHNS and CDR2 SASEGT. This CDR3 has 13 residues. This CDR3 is CASSDGRDRAQHF. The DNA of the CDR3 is TGTGCCAGCAGTGACGGGAGAGATCGGGCCCAGCATTTT.

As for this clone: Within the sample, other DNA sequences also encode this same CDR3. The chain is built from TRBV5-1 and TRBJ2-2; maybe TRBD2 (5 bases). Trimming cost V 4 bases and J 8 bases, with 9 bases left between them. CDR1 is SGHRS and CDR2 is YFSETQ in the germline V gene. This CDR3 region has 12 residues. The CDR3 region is CASSPGWGELFF. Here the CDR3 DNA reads TGCGCCAGCAGCCCGGGGTGGGGGGAGCTGTTTTTT.

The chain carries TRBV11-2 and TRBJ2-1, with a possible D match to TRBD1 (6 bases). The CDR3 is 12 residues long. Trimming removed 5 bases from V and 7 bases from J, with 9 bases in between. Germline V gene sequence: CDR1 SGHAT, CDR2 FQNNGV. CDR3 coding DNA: TGTGCCAGCAGCGCGCAGGGGAATGAGCAGTTCTTC. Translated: CASSAQGNEQFF.